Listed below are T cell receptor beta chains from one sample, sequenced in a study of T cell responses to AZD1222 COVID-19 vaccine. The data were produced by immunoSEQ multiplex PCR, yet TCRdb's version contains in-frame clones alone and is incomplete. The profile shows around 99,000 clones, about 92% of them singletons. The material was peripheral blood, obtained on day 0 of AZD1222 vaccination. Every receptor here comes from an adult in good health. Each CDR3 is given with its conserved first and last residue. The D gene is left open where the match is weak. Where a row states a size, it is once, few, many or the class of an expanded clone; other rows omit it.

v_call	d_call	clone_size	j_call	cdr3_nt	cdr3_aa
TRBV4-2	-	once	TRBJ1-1	TGTGCCAGCAGCCCTACGACAGGATCGAACACTGAAGCTTTCTTT	CASSPTTGSNTEAFF
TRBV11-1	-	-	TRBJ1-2	TGTGCCAGCAGCTTAGCGAGCGCGGGACGGGACTATGGCTACACCTTC	CASSLASAGRDYGYTF
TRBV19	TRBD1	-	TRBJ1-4	TGTGCCAGTAGACCCCGGGACAGGGGTGTTCGTAATGAAAAACTGTTTTTT	CASRPRDRGVRNEKLFF
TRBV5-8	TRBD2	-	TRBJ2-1	TGTGCCAGGGCAAGCGGGAGCTCCTACAATGAGCAGTTCTTC	CARASGSSYNEQFF
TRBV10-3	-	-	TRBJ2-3	TGTGCCATCAGGGCGGGAAGCACAGATACGCAGTATTTT	CAIRAGSTDTQYF
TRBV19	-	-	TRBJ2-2	TGTGCCAGTAGTATAGAGAACACCGGGGAGCTGTTTTTT	CASSIENTGELFF
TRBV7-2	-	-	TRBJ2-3	TGTGCCAGCAGCTTAGATCGTAGCCGAGATACGCAGTATTTT	CASSLDRSRDTQYF
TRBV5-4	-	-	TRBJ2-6	TGTGCCAGCAGCTCCAAGCCGGGGAGCTCTGGGGCCAACGTCCTGACTTTC	CASSSKPGSSGANVLTF
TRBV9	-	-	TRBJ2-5	TGTGCCAGCAGCGTAGGTCTCCAAGAGACCCAGTACTTC	CASSVGLQETQYF
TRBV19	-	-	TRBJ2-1	TGTGCCAGTAGTATAGGGCGGGGTGAGCAGTTCTTC	CASSIGRGEQFF
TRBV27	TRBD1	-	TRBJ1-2	TGTGCCAGCAGTGGGGGGACAGGGATATATGGCTACACCTTC	CASSGGTGIYGYTF
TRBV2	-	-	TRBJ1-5	TGTGCCAGCAGTCCGCAGGGACAGCCCCAGCATTTT	CASSPQGQPQHF
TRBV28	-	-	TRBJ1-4	TGTGCCAGCAGAACACAGGGTCCCACAACTAATGAAAAACTGTTTTTT	CASRTQGPTTNEKLFF
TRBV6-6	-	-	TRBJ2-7	TGTGCCAGCACTACCTCCTACGAGCAGTACTTC	CASTTSYEQYF
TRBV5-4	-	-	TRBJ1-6	TGTGCCAGCAGCTTGGCCGGCAGGGATGGTTCACCCCTCCACTTT	CASSLAGRDGSPLHF
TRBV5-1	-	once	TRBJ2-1	TGCGCCAGCAGTCCCACCAACAGGGATGAGCAGTTCTTC	CASSPTNRDEQFF
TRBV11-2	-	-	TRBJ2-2	TGTGCCAGCAGGGAGGGGAACACCGGGGAGCTGTTTTTT	CASREGNTGELFF
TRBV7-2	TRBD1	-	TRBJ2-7	TGTGCCAGCAGCCTGAGACAGGGGAGAGGCTCCTACGAGCAGTACTTC	CASSLRQGRGSYEQYF
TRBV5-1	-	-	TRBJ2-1	TGCGCCAGCAGCCCGAAGGGGCCCCGGGGCGACAATGAGCAGTTCTTC	CASSPKGPRGDNEQFF
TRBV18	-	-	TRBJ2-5	TGTGCCAGCTCCCTCTTAGGAGGCACCCAAGAGACCCAGTACTTC	CASSLLGGTQETQYF
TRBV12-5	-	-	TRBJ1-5	TGTGCTAGTGGTTTGGTAGACCGGTTTAGCAATCAGCCCCAGCATTTT	CASGLVDRFSNQPQHF
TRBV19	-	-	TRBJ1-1	TGTGCCAGTAGTGCCCGGGCCCCTGAAGCTTTCTTT	CASSARAPEAFF
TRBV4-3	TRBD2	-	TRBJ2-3	TGCGCCAGCAGCCTCTTAGCGGGAGTGGCGGCAGATACGCAGTATTTT	CASSLLAGVAADTQYF
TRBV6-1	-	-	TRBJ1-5	TGTGCCAGCAGTGAATATGTCGGGGGGTCAATCTCCCAGCCCCAGCATTTT	CASSEYVGGSISQPQHF
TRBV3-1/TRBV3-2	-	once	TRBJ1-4	TGTGCCAGCAGCCAAGATCTTCCAGGGGACGTAAATGAAAAACTGTTTTTT	CASSQDLPGDVNEKLFF
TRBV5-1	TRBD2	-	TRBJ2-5	TGCGCCAGCAGCTTGAGATACAGGACTAGCGGACAAGAGACCCAGTACTTC	CASSLRYRTSGQETQYF
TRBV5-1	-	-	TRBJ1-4	TGCGCCAGCAGCCCGGGACAAGCTAATGAAAAACTGTTTTTT	CASSPGQANEKLFF
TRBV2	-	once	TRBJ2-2	TGTGCCAGCAGCCAAACGACAGGTTATAGCACCGGGGAGCTGTTTTTT	CASSQTTGYSTGELFF
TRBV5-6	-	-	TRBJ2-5	TGTGCCAGCAGCTTGGCCAGGGGGGCGACCCAGTACTTC	CASSLARGATQYF
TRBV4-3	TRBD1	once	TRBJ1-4	TGCGCCAGCAGCCAAGATAGGGACAGGGGGGGAAAACTGTTTTTT	CASSQDRDRGGKLFF
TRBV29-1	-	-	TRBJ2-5	TGCAGCGTTGAAGATAGGGGCCGGACCCAAGAGACCCAGTACTTC	CSVEDRGRTQETQYF
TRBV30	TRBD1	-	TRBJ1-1	TGTGCCTGGAGCGAGCCACAGGGGACCACTGAAGCTTTCTTT	CAWSEPQGTTEAFF
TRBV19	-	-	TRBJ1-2	TGTGCCAGTAGTCCCAGGGACGGCTATGGCTACACCTTC	CASSPRDGYGYTF
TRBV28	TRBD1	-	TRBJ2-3	TGTGCCAGCAACAGGGGGAGGACAGATACGCAGTATTTT	CASNRGRTDTQYF
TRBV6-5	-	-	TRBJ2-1	TGTGCCAGCAATAGACCCGGAACGGATGAGCAGTTCTTC	CASNRPGTDEQFF